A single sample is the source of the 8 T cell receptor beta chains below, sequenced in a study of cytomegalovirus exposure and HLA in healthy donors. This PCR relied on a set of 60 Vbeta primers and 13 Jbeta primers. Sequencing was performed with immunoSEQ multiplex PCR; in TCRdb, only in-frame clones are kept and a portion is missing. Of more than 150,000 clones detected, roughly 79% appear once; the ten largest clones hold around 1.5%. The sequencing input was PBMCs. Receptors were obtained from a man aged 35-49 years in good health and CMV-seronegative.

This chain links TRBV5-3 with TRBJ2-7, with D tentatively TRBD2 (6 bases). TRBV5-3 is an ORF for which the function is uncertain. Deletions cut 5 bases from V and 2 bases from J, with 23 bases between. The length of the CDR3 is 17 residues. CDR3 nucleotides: TGTGCCAGAAGTCTATCAATTTTGCGGGACGGGCCCTACGAGCAGTACTTC. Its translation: CARSLSILRDGPYEQYF.

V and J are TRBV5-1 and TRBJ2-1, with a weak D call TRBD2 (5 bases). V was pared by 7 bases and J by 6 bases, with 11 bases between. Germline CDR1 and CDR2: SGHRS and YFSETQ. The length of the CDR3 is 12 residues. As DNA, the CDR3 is TGCGCCAGCGGAGCGGAGACCAATGAGCAGTTCTTC. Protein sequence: CASGAETNEQFF.

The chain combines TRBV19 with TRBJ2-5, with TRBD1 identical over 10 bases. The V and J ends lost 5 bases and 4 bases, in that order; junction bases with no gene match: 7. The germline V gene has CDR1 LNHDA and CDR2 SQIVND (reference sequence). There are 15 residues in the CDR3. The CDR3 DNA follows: TGTGCCAGTAGTCCAATCGACAGGGGGCGAGAGACCCAGTACTTC. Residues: CASSPIDRGRETQYF.

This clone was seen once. CDR3 sequence reads: CASSLTGLGGNEQFF. The CDR3, as DNA: TGCGCCAGCAGCTTGACCGGACTAGGGGGCAATGAGCAGTTCTTC. The chain carries TRBV5-1 and TRBJ2-1; a weak D match, TRBD2 (7 bases). Trimming shortened V by 1 base and J by 6 bases, and 14 bases separated the two germline ends. The CDR3 length is 15 residues. Germline V CDR1 and CDR2: SGHRS, YFSETQ.

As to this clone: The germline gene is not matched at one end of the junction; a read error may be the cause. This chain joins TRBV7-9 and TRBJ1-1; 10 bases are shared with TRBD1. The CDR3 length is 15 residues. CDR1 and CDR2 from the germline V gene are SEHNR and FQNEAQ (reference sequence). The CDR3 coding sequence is TGTTCCAGCAGCTGGATTCGACAGGGGGCGGCTGAAGCTTTCTTT. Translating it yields CSSSWIRQGAAEAFF.

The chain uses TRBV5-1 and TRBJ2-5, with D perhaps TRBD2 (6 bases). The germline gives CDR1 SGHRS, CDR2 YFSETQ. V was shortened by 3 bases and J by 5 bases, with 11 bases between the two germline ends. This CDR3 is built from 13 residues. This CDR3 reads CASSWTNEETQYF. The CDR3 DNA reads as TGCGCCAGCAGCTGGACTAACGAGGAGACCCAGTACTTC.

CDR3 sequence: CASSPSGSRETQYF. DNA for the CDR3: TGTGCCAGCAGCCCTAGCGGGAGTAGGGAGACCCAGTACTTC. The chain recombines TRBV2 with TRBJ2-5, with 10 bases that match TRBD2. The length of the CDR3 is 14 residues. CDR1 is SNHLY, CDR2 FYNNEI, per germline. The ends lost 6 bases at V and 5 bases at J; junction bases unmatched: 6.

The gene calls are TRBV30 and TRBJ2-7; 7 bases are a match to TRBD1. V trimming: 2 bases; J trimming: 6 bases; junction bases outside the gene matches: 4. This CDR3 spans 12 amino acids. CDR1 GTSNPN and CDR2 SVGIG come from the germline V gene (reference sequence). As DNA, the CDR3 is TGTGCCTGGAGTCGTCGGACAGGCGAGCAGTACGTC. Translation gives CAWSRRTGEQYV.